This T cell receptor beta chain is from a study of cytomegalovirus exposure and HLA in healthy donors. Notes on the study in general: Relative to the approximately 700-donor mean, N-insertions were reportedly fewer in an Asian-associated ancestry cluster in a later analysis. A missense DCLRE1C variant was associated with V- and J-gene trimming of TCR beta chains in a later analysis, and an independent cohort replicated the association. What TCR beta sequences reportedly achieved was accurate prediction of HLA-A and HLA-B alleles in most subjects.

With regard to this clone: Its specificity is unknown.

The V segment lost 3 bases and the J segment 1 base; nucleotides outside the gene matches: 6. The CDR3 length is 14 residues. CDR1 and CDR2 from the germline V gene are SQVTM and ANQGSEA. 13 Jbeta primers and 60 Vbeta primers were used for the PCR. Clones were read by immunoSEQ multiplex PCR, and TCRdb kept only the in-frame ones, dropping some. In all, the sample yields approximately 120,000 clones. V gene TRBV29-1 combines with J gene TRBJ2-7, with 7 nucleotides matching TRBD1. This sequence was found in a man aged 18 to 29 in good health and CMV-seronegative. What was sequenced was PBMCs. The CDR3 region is CSVDLPGGSYEQYF. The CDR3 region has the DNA TGCAGCGTTGATCTTCCAGGGGGTTCCTACGAGCAGTACTTC.